A selection of T cell receptor beta chains follows, all from one sample in a study of blood T cell repertoires in COVID-19. The repertoire was sequenced with immunoSEQ multiplex PCR; TCRdb's copy has only in-frame clones and lacks some. The sample lists around 300,000 clones; around 88% were seen once. Material: peripheral blood. The receptors come from a woman in her 70s with COVID-19, enrolled during active disease. Each CDR3 is given with its conserved first and last residue.

V: TRBV3-1/TRBV3-2; CDR3: CASSQGQGHNYGYTF
V: TRBV6-5; CDR3: CASRLEPGELFF
V: TRBV12-3/TRBV12-4; CDR3: CASSPSQNTEAFF
V: TRBV2; CDR3: CASDRGNFGELFF
V: TRBV24-1; CDR3: CATSTLQGRTDTQYF
V: TRBV18; CDR3: CASSPGHQAFF
V: TRBV9; CDR3: CASTPVRGSTEAFF
V: TRBV27; CDR3: CASSHLRDSYNEQFF
V: TRBV7-9; CDR3: CASSLGIEAFF
V: TRBV6-5; CDR3: CASSPGGENTIYF
V: TRBV28; CDR3: CASSSDRARGYTF
V: TRBV2; CDR3: CASSYRLNTEAFF
V: TRBV6-5; CDR3: CASSPGQASQTQYF
V: TRBV15; CDR3: CATSRAVANTEAFF
V: TRBV5-1; CDR3: CASSLREGNDYGYTF
V: TRBV18; CDR3: CASSSGQGFQSEQYF
V: TRBV2; CDR3: CASSQRPAGGAVAETQYF
V: TRBV19; CDR3: CASSPGQGVNSNQPQHF
V: TRBV18; CDR3: CASSPDSKLPLHF
V: TRBV12-5; CDR3: CASGLRLAVNSYNEQFF
V: TRBV7-6; CDR3: CASSHSNRTGRGTQYF
V: TRBV10-2; CDR3: CATNRATMNTEAFF
V: TRBV5-6; CDR3: CASGPGQSYEQYF
V: TRBV29-1; CDR3: CSVGQGSYEQYF
V: TRBV2; CDR3: CASTGTGWTGELFF
V: TRBV27; CDR3: CASSLPKGAAVDYGYTF
V: TRBV19; CDR3: CASSVSRDRLYSTNSNQPQHF
V: TRBV28; CDR3: CASSFDPQGVVKLFF
V: TRBV3-1/TRBV3-2; CDR3: CASSQGRYNEQFF
V: TRBV9; CDR3: CASSPQVGSYNEQFF
V: TRBV7-9; CDR3: CASSYLTGNDVGYTF
V: TRBV10-2; CDR3: CASSEWAENSPLHF
V: TRBV6-6; CDR3: CASSYVAGYTF
V: TRBV30; CDR3: CAWSGKTEAFF
V: TRBV7-2; CDR3: CASSPIKNRVETQYF
V: TRBV24-1; CDR3: CATQGNQPQHF
V: TRBV12-5; CDR3: CASGLVILAGGSLDTQYF
V: TRBV5-4; CDR3: CASSPPGGDTQYF
V: TRBV18; CDR3: CASSHGDRVHEQYF
V: TRBV7-9; CDR3: CASSVGQGTNYGYTF
V: TRBV7-2; CDR3: CASRLAGGSSVEQFF
V: TRBV4-3; CDR3: CASSQDSPSASYEQYF
V: TRBV21-1; CDR3: CASSSQGASDGYTF
V: TRBV5-5; CDR3: CASSFDSYEQYF
V: TRBV5-5; CDR3: CASSLVPGDEQYF
V: TRBV7-8; CDR3: CASSPSESVVNTEAFF
V: TRBV6-5; CDR3: CASSPHTGENNEQYF
V: TRBV27; CDR3: CASSPIMAFGNQPQHF
V: TRBV27; CDR3: CASSLSGTGFRTEAFF
V: TRBV4-1; CDR3: CASSQEGSPGSSEKLFF
V: TRBV6-5; CDR3: CASSYRGAYNEQFF
V: TRBV27; CDR3: CASSLYPDPGYEQYF
V: TRBV5-1; CDR3: CASSRSGQGASANTGELFF
V: TRBV6-2/TRBV6-3; CDR3: CASSYYRGGETQYF
V: TRBV24-1; CDR3: CATRDRGADTQYF
V: TRBV7-2; CDR3: CASRTTGDREQYF
V: TRBV6-5; CDR3: CASSYSRDRIDGYTF
V: TRBV4-1; CDR3: CASSQEGIGDRDTEAFF
V: TRBV24-1; CDR3: CATSDSRDYGYTF